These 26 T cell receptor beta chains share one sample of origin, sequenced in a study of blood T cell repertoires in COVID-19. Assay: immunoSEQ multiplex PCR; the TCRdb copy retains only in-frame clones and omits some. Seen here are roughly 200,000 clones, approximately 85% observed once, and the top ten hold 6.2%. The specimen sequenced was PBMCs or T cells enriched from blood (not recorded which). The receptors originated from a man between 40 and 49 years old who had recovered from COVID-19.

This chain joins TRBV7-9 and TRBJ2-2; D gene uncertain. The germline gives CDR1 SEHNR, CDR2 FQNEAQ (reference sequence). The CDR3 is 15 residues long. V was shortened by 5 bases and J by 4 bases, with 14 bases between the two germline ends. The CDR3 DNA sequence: TGTGCCAGCAGCGATCCGGCCCAGCGCACCGGGGAGCTGTTTTTT. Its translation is CASSDPAQRTGELFF.

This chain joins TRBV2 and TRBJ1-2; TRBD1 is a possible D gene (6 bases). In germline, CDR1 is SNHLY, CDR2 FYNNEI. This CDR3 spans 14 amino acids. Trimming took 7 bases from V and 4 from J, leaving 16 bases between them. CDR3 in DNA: TGTGCCAGCACAAGGGACAAACTTGGCTATGGCTACACCTTC. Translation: CASTRDKLGYGYTF.

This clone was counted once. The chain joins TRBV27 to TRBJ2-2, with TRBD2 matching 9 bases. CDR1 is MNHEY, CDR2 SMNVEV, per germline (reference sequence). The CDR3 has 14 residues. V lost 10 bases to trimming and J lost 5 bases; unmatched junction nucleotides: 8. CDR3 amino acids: CATNPLAGTGELFF. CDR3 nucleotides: TGTGCCACTAACCCCCTAGCGGGGACCGGGGAGCTGTTTTTT.

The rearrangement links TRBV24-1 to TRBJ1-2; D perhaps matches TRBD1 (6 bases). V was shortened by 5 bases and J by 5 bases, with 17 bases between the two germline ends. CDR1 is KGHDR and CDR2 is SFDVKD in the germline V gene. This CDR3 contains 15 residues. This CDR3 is CATSGQDPLGYGYTF. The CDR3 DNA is TGTGCCACCAGTGGACAGGATCCGCTGGGATATGGCTACACCTTC.

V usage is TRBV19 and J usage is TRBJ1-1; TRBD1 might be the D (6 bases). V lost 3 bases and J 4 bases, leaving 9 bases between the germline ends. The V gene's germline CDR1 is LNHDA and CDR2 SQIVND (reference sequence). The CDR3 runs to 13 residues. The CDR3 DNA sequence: TGTGCCAGTAGTATTGAAGGGGGCACTGAAGCTTTCTTT. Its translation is CASSIEGGTEAFF.

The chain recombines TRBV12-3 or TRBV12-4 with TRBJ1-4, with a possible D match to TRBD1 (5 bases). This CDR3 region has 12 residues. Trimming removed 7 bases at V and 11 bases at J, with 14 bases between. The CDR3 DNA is TGTGCCAGCACCTTAGGGGTGGGGAAACTGTTTTTT. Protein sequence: CASTLGVGKLFF.

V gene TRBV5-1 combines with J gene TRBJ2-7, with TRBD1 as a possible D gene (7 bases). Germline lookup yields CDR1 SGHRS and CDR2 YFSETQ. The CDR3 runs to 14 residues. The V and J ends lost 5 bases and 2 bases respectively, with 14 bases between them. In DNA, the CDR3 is TGCGCCAGCAGACATGCGGGACAGACCTACGAGCAGTACTTC. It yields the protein CASRHAGQTYEQYF.

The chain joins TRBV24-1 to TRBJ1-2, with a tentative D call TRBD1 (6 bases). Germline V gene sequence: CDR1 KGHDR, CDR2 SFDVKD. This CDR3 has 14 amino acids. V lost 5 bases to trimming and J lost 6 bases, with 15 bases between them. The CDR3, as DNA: TGTGCCACCAGTGTAGCGGGGGCCCGGGATGGCTACACCTTC. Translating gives CATSVAGARDGYTF.

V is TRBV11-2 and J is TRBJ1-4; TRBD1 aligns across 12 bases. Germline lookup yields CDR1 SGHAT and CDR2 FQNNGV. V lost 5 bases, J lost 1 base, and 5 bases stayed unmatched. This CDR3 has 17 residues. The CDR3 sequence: CASSGGQGALTNEKLFF. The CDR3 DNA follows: TGTGCCAGCAGCGGGGGACAGGGGGCTCTAACTAATGAAAAACTGTTTTTT.

As DNA, the CDR3 is TGCGCCAGCAGTCTTAATGAAAAACTGTTTTTT. Its translation is CASSLNEKLFF. The genes are TRBV4-1 and TRBJ1-4; no reliable D call. CDR1 and CDR2 from the germline V gene are MGHRA and YSYEKL. This CDR3 region has 11 residues. Trimming took 6 bases from V and 4 from J, leaving 3 bases between them.

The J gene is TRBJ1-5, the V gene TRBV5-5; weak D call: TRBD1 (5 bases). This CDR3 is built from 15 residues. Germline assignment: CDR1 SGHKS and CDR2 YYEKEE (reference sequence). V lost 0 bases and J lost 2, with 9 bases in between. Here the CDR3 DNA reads TGTGCCAGCAGCTTGGCCGACAGTGGCAATCAGCCCCAGCATTTT. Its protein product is CASSLADSGNQPQHF.

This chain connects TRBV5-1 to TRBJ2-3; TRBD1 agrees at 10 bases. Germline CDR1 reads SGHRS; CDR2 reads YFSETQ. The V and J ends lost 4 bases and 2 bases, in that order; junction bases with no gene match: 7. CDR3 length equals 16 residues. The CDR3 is CASSTRTGGYTDTQYF. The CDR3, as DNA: TGCGCCAGCAGCACCCGGACAGGGGGGTACACAGATACGCAGTATTTT.

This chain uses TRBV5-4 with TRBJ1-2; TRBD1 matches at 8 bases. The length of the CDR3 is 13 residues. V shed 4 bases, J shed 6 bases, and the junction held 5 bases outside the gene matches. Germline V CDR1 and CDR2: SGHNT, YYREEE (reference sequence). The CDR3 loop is CASSPDREDGYTF. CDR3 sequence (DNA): TGTGCCAGCAGCCCGGACAGGGAGGATGGCTACACCTTC.

The chain's CDR3 is CASSPRYEQYF. As DNA, the CDR3 is TGTGCCAGCTCACCCCGGTACGAGCAGTACTTC. V usage is TRBV28 and J usage is TRBJ2-7; no reliable D call. The CDR3 totals 11 residues. The germline V gene encodes CDR1 MDHEN and CDR2 SYDVKM. V shed 8 bases and J shed 4 bases, with 9 bases lying between them.

CDR3 sequence: CASSFGVPGTEAFF. The CDR3 bases are TGTGCCAGCAGTTTTGGAGTTCCCGGCACTGAAGCTTTCTTT. This chain links TRBV27 with TRBJ1-1; D not certain. Trimming left V 3 bases short and J 4 bases short, with 12 bases between. The germline V gene has CDR1 MNHEY and CDR2 SMNVEV (reference sequence). This CDR3 is built from 14 residues.

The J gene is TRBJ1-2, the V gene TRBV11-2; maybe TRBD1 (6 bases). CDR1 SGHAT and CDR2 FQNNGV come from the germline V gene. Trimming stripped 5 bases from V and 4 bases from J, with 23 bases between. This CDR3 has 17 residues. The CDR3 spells CASSRGTWVGESYGYTF. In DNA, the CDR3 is TGTGCCAGCAGCCGAGGGACATGGGTAGGGGAGAGCTATGGCTACACCTTC.

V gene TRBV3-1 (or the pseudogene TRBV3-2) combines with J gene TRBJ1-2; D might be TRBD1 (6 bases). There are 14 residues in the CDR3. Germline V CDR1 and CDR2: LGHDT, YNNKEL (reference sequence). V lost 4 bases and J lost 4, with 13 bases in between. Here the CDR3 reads CASSPRTEIYGYTF. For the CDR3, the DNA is TGTGCCAGCAGCCCCCGGACAGAGATCTATGGCTACACCTTC.

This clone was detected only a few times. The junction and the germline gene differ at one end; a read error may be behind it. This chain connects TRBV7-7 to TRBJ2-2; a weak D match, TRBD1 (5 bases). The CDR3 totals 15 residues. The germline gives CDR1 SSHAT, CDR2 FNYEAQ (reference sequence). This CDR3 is CASSFGTGPTGELFF. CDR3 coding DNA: TGTGCTAGCAGCTTTGGAACAGGCCCTACCGGGGAGCTGTTTTTT.

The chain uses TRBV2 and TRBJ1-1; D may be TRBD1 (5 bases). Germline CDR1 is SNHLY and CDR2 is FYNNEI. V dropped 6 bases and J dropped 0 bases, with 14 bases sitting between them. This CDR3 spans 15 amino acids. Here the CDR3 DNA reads TGTGCCAGCAGGTATGGGTCGGGGGTGAACACTGAAGCTTTCTTT. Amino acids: CASRYGSGVNTEAFF.

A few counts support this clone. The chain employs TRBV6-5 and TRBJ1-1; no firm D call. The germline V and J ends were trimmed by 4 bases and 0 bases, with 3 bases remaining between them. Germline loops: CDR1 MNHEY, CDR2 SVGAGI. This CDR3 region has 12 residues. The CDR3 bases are TGTGCCAGCAGTTCCGTGAACACTGAAGCTTTCTTT. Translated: CASSSVNTEAFF.

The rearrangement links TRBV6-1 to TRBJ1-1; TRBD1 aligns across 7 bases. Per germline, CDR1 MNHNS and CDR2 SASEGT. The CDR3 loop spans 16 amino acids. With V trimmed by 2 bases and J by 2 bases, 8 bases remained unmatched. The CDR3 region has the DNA TGTGCCAGCAGTGAACATAGGACAGGAGCTAACACTGAAGCTTTCTTT. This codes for CASSEHRTGANTEAFF.

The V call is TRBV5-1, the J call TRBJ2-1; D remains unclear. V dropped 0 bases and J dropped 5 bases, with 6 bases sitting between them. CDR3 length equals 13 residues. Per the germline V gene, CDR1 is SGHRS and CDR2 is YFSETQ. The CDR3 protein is CASSLGGDNEQFF. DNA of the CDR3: TGCGCCAGCAGCTTGGGCGGAGACAATGAGCAGTTCTTC.

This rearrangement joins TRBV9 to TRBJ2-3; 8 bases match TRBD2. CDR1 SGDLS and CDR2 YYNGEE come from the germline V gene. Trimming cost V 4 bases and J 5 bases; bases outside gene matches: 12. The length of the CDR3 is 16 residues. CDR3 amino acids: CASSPPGGRMRDTQYF. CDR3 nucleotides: TGTGCCAGCAGCCCCCCGGGGGGGCGCATGAGAGATACGCAGTATTTT.

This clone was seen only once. The CDR3 reads CASSPGRGATNEKLFF. CDR3 in DNA: TGCGCCAGCAGCCCAGGACGGGGTGCAACTAATGAAAAACTGTTTTTT. This chain links TRBV5-1 with TRBJ1-4; no reliable D call. This CDR3 has 16 residues. With 4 bases removed from V and 0 bases from J, the gap between germline ends came to 13 bases. The germline V gene has CDR1 SGHRS and CDR2 YFSETQ.

CDR3 region: CASNWDRATGELFF. The CDR3 nucleotides are TGTGCCAGCAACTGGGACAGGGCAACCGGGGAGCTGTTTTTT. The V and J genes are TRBV6-5 and TRBJ2-2, with 9 bases aligning to TRBD1. Germline lookup yields CDR1 MNHEY and CDR2 SVGAGI. V trimming: 7 bases; J trimming: 5 bases; junction bases outside the gene matches: 5. The CDR3 runs to 14 residues.

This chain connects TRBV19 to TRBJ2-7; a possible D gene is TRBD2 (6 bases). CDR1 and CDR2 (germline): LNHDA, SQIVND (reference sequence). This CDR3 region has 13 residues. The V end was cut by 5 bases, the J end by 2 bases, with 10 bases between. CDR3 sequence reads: CASSPTGAYEQYF. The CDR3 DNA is TGTGCCAGTAGTCCCACGGGAGCCTACGAGCAGTACTTC.